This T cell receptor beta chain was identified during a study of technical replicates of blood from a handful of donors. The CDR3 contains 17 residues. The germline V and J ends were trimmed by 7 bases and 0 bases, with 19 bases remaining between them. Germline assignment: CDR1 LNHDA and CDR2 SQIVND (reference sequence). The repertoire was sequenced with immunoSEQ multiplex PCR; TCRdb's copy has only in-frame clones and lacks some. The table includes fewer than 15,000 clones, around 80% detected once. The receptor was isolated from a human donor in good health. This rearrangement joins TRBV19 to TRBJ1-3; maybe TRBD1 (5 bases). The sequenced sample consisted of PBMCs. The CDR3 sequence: CASIPPGRGLSGNTIYF. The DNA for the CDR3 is TGTGCCAGTATCCCACCTGGGAGGGGCCTCTCTGGAAACACCATATATTTT. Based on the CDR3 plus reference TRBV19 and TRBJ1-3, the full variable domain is DGGITQSPKYLFRKEGQNVTLSCEQNLNHDAMYWYRQDPGQGLRLIYYSQIVNDFQKGDIAEGYSVSREKKESFPLTVTSAQKNPTAFYLCASIPPGRGLSGNTIYFGEGSWLTVV.